Below, 2 T cell receptor beta chains from the same sample are listed, as sequenced in a study of T cell repertoires in cytomegalovirus infection. Using its own MiXCR run on the reads, TCRdb lists one record per CDR3 protein. The sample carries 150,000 to 200,000 distinct CDR3 sequences, approximately 17% recorded once. Input material: CD8+ T cells from PBMCs. The receptors come from a human donor in good health (CMV status not recorded). Some clones in this sample may be carry-over from other donors' samples.

This clonotype was seen many times. The chain has TRBV12-3 or TRBV12-4 and TRBJ2-5, with no clear D. The ends were cut back, 3 bases at V and 0 bases at J, with 11 bases in the middle. The length of the CDR3 is 15 residues. For the CDR3, the DNA is TGTGCCAGCAGTTTGTCTGTCAGCAACCAAGAGACCCAGTACTTC. This sequence encodes CASSLSVSNQETQYF.

This chain connects TRBV28 to TRBJ2-7, with TRBD1 identical over 7 bases. With 7 bases clipped from V and 4 bases from J, the junction kept 10 bases outside the gene matches. Per the germline V gene, CDR1 is MDHEN and CDR2 is SYDVKM. The CDR3 sequence is 14 residues long. The CDR3 spells CASTYGTDIYEQYF. The CDR3 coding sequence is TGTGCCAGCACCTACGGGACAGACATATACGAGCAGTACTTC.